A single sample is the source of the 27 T cell receptor beta chains below, sequenced in a study of blood T cell repertoires in COVID-19. The table came from immunoSEQ multiplex PCR; TCRdb's copy has only in-frame clones and leaves some out. The sample has 150,000 to 200,000 clones, roughly four fifths seen once; the top ten hold less than 8.5%. The sample was PBMCs or T cells enriched from blood (not recorded which). These receptor sequences come from a man aged 35 to 55 who had recovered from COVID-19.

The chain has TRBV28 and TRBJ1-1; 8 nucleotides match TRBD1. The germline V gene encodes CDR1 MDHEN and CDR2 SYDVKM. CDR3 size: 16 residues. Germline trimming cut 5 bases from V and 8 bases from J; bases unmatched to any gene: 16. CDR3 residues: CASSLSTGTGRAEAFF. CDR3 sequence (DNA): TGTGCCAGCAGTCTCTCTACCGGGACAGGAAGGGCAGAAGCTTTCTTT.

The V gene is TRBV5-1, the J gene TRBJ1-2, with TRBD1 as a possible D gene (5 bases). Germline CDR1 SGHRS, CDR2 YFSETQ. The CDR3 sequence is 14 residues long. The V gene lost 4 bases and the J gene lost 2 bases, with 12 bases spanning the gap. The CDR3 region has the DNA TGCGCCAGCAGCATAGGACAAACCAACTATGGCTACACCTTC. Translation gives CASSIGQTNYGYTF.

Details on this clone: One end of the junction varies from germline; a read error may be responsible. The chain carries TRBV7-2 and TRBJ1-1, with 10 bases that match TRBD1. Germline-derived CDR1 and CDR2 are SGHTA and FQGNSA. This CDR3 region has 13 residues. The CDR3 region has the DNA TGTGCCAGCAGGTCTTCGGGACAGGGGCTCCCGATTTTT. As protein: CASRSSGQGLPIF.

This chain connects TRBV20-1 to TRBJ1-2, with unresolved D. This CDR3 is built from 10 residues. Trimming took 7 bases from V and 4 from J, leaving 7 bases between them. Germline CDR1 DFQATT, CDR2 SNEGSKA (reference sequence). The CDR3, as DNA: TGCAGTGTCCGGTTCTATGGCTACACCTTC. Residues: CSVRFYGYTF.

This sequence joins TRBV6-6 and TRBJ1-3; tentative D call: TRBD1 (6 bases). V lost 2 bases and J 3 bases, leaving 11 bases between the germline ends. Germline CDR1 and CDR2: MNHNY and SVGAGI (reference sequence). The CDR3 is made up of 15 amino acids. CDR3 nucleotide sequence: TGTGCCAGCAGTTACGGGGGCACGGATGGAAACACCATATATTTT. This translates into CASSYGGTDGNTIYF.

CDR3 DNA sequence: TGTGCCAGCAGCCGACAGGGTTCCCCTAACTATGGCTACACCTTC. The encoded protein is CASSRQGSPNYGYTF. The chain is built from TRBV9 and TRBJ1-2; 7 bases match TRBD1. This CDR3 spans 15 amino acids. The V segment lost 4 bases and the J segment 0 bases; nucleotides outside the gene matches: 6. The germline V gene encodes CDR1 SGDLS and CDR2 YYNGEE.

The chain is built from TRBV7-2 and TRBJ2-2; maybe TRBD2 (6 bases). This CDR3 comprises 15 residues. Per germline, CDR1 SGHTA and CDR2 FQGNSA. Trimming stripped 2 bases from V and 4 bases from J, with 11 bases between. CDR3 sequence (DNA): TGTGCCAGCAGCTTATTCGGGGGTGGCACCGGGGAGCTGTTTTTT. Translating it yields CASSLFGGGTGELFF. Complete variable domain (other parts from reference TRBV7-2 and TRBJ2-2): GAGVSQSPSNKVTEKGKDVELRCDPISGHTALYWYRQSLGQGLEFLIYFQGNSAPDKSGLPSDRFSAERTGGSVSTLTIQRTQQEDSAVYLCASSLFGGGTGELFFGEGSRLTVL.

V and J are TRBV7-3 and TRBJ2-1; possibly TRBD2 for D (6 bases). V lost 3 bases to trimming and J lost 0 bases, with 6 bases between them. Germline CDR1 reads SGHTA; CDR2 reads FQGTGA. There are 14 residues in the CDR3. CDR3 bases: TGTGCCAGCAGCTTGGGGGGCTCCTACAATGAGCAGTTCTTC. It translates to CASSLGGSYNEQFF.

This sequence joins TRBV6-5 and TRBJ1-5, with D possibly being TRBD1 (6 bases). CDR1 is MNHEY and CDR2 is SVGAGI in the germline V gene. V was clipped by 6 bases and J by 0 bases, with 12 bases between them. CDR3 length equals 15 residues. In DNA, the CDR3 is TGTGCCAGCAGGACAGGTACCTATAGCAATCAGCCCCAGCATTTT. Amino acid sequence: CASRTGTYSNQPQHF.

The chain links TRBV19 to TRBJ1-5; D perhaps matches TRBD1 (5 bases). Germline V gene sequence: CDR1 LNHDA, CDR2 SQIVND (reference sequence). The CDR3 consists of 16 residues. V was shortened by 5 bases and J by 0 bases, with 14 bases between the two germline ends. The CDR3 reads CASSPDSVHSNQPQHF. CDR3 nucleotides: TGTGCCAGTAGTCCTGACAGCGTACATAGCAATCAGCCCCAGCATTTT. Complete variable domain (other parts from reference TRBV19 and TRBJ1-5): DGGITQSPKYLFRKEGQNVTLSCEQNLNHDAMYWYRQDPGQGLRLIYYSQIVNDFQKGDIAEGYSVSREKKESFPLTVTSAQKNPTAFYLCASSPDSVHSNQPQHFGDGTRLSIL.

The chain recombines TRBV6-5 with TRBJ2-7; TRBD1 is a possible D gene (5 bases). This CDR3 contains 14 residues. V shed 2 bases and J shed 5 bases, with 13 bases lying between them. Germline CDR1 MNHEY, CDR2 SVGAGI. CDR3 in amino acids: CASSYGKGFNEQYF. CDR3 in DNA: TGTGCCAGCAGTTACGGTAAGGGGTTTAACGAGCAGTACTTC.

This chain connects TRBV7-9 to TRBJ2-1; D perhaps matches TRBD2 (7 bases). Germline CDR1 SEHNR, CDR2 FQNEAQ (reference sequence). The CDR3 consists of 11 residues. V lost 11 bases and J 4 bases, leaving 9 bases between the germline ends. CDR3 in amino acids: CAGGAYNEQFF. CDR3 DNA: TGTGCCGGGGGGGCTTACAATGAGCAGTTCTTC.

In its sample, this clone was seen once. CDR3: CASSQGAWIRNTEAFF. The CDR3 bases are TGTGCCAGCAGCCAAGGGGCGTGGATTCGAAACACTGAAGCTTTCTTT. The V gene is TRBV3-1 (or the pseudogene TRBV3-2), the J gene TRBJ1-1; D gene uncertain. This CDR3 is built from 16 residues. The germline V gene has CDR1 LGHDT and CDR2 YNNKEL (reference sequence). The ends were cut back, 1 base at V and 2 bases at J, with 14 bases in the middle.

The V and J genes are TRBV5-4 and TRBJ2-5; D is unresolved. The V end lost 2 bases, the J end lost 0 bases, and 5 bases lay between the germline ends. This CDR3 is 13 amino acids long. Per the germline V gene, CDR1 is SGHNT and CDR2 is YYREEE (reference sequence). The chain's CDR3 is CASSFEYQETQYF. DNA for the CDR3: TGTGCCAGCAGCTTCGAGTACCAAGAGACCCAGTACTTC.

This clone has just a few counts. The chain recombines TRBV19 with TRBJ1-1; D ambiguous. Deletions cut 7 bases from V and 5 bases from J, with 14 bases between. The CDR3 loop spans 13 amino acids. The germline CDR1 and CDR2 sequences are LNHDA and SQIVND (reference sequence). The CDR3 here is CASNDWKVTEAFF. The CDR3 region has the DNA TGTGCCAGTAATGACTGGAAAGTAACTGAAGCTTTCTTT.

V gene TRBV5-6 combines with J gene TRBJ1-5; 9 positions match TRBD1. From germline, CDR1 is SGHDT and CDR2 YYEEEE. This CDR3 is built from 16 residues. The V segment lost 4 bases and the J segment 7 bases; nucleotides outside the gene matches: 12. The CDR3 loop reads CASSRRDRVFRQPQHF. CDR3 DNA sequence: TGTGCCAGCAGCCGGCGGGACAGGGTATTCAGGCAGCCCCAGCATTTT.

This chain joins TRBV5-4 and TRBJ2-7; D is possibly TRBD1 (6 bases). CDR1 is SGHNT, CDR2 YYREEE, per germline (reference sequence). V lost 2 bases, J lost 5 bases, and 11 bases lay in between. The CDR3 length is 13 residues. CDR3 nucleotides: TGTGCCAGCAGCTTCACAGGGTACAACGAGCAGTACTTC. It specifies CASSFTGYNEQYF.

The chain joins TRBV7-9 to TRBJ2-3; TRBD1 aligns across 8 bases. This CDR3 is 15 amino acids long. Trimming cost V 4 bases and J 6 bases; bases outside gene matches: 9. The germline V gene encodes CDR1 SEHNR and CDR2 FQNEAQ (reference sequence). This chain's CDR3 is CASSSNRDRIDTQYF. Written as DNA, the CDR3 is TGTGCCAGCAGCTCAAACCGGGACAGGATTGATACGCAGTATTTT.

The chain couples TRBV30 to TRBJ1-6; D unclear. There are 12 residues in the CDR3. Germline values: CDR1 GTSNPN, CDR2 SVGIG (reference sequence). Trimming pared 8 bases from V and 8 bases from J, leaving 13 bases between. The CDR3 DNA sequence: TGTGCCCGGGGTGTGGGCGATTCACCCCTCCACTTT. Translating gives CARGVGDSPLHF. The complete variable domain, with remaining parts taken from reference TRBV30 and TRBJ1-6, reads SQTIHQWPATLVQPVGSPLSLECTVEGTSNPNLYWYRQAAGRGLQLLFYSVGIGQISSEVPQNLSASRPQDRQFILSSKKLLLSDSGFYLCARGVGDSPLHFGNGTRLTVT.

CDR3 sequence (DNA): TGTGCTAGTGGTTTGGCTACGGGGTTACAGGGCGCTATTACTAACTATGGCTACACCTTC. Translated: CASGLATGLQGAITNYGYTF. V is TRBV12-5 and J is TRBJ1-2; TRBD1 might be the D (6 bases). Germline lookup yields CDR1 LGHNT and CDR2 FRNRAP. The CDR3 is 20 residues long. V lost 1 base and J lost 0, with 24 bases in between.

This sequence joins TRBV4-1 and TRBJ1-2; D is unresolved. Germline CDR1 reads MGHRA; CDR2 reads YSYEKL. CDR3 size: 15 residues. Trimming shortened V by 4 bases and J by 8 bases, and 20 bases separated the two germline ends. CDR3 sequence: CASSLFAGIHGGYTF. CDR3 coding DNA: TGCGCCAGCAGCCTTTTCGCCGGGATACACGGAGGCTACACCTTC.

The CDR3 nucleotides read TGTGCCAGCAGTTGGGGGGAAACTGAAGCTTTCTTT. Translating gives CASSWGETEAFF. This chain connects TRBV2 to TRBJ1-1; TRBD1 might be the D (5 bases). V was pared by 5 bases and J by 5 bases, with 9 bases between. The CDR3 is made up of 12 amino acids. Germline CDR1 and CDR2: SNHLY and FYNNEI.

The chain's CDR3 is CASSSPLSGANVLTF. The CDR3 DNA reads as TGTGCCAGCAGCTCACCACTGTCTGGGGCCAACGTCCTGACTTTC. V usage is TRBV7-3 and J usage is TRBJ2-6; D gene ambiguous. The CDR3 is 15 amino acids. V shed 4 bases and J shed 1 base, with 8 bases lying between them. Per germline, CDR1 SGHTA and CDR2 FQGTGA.

The rearrangement links TRBV19 to TRBJ1-5; weak D call: TRBD1 (5 bases). The CDR3 contains 14 residues. Trimming took 10 bases from V and 5 from J, leaving 18 bases between them. Per the germline V gene, CDR1 is LNHDA and CDR2 is SQIVND (reference sequence). CDR3 bases: TGTGCCACAGCTCGGGACTCCGTGTATCAGCCCCAGCATTTT. It encodes CATARDSVYQPQHF.

CDR3 bases: TGTGCCAGCACCTCCTATGGGGAGGGGCCTGGGGCCAACGTCCTGACTTTC. Translating gives CASTSYGEGPGANVLTF. The chain uses TRBV7-9 and TRBJ2-6; the match to TRBD2 covers 7 bases. Per the germline V gene, CDR1 is SEHNR and CDR2 is FQNEAQ (reference sequence). The CDR3 is 17 residues long. J lost 2 bases, V lost 7 bases, and 11 bases had no gene match. Filled out from reference TRBV7-9 and TRBJ2-6, the complete variable domain reads DTGVSQNPRHKITKRGQNVTFRCDPISEHNRLYWYRQTLGQGPEFLTYFQNEAQLEKSRLLSDRFSAERPKGSFSTLEIQRTEQGDSAMYLCASTSYGEGPGANVLTFGAGSRLTVL.

CDR3 coding DNA: TGTGCCAGCAGCTATCTAGCGGGGGGGTACAATGAGCAGTTCTTC. Translating it yields CASSYLAGGYNEQFF. The chain has TRBV7-9 and TRBJ2-1, with 12 bases that match TRBD2. Germline V lookup: CDR1 SEHNR, CDR2 FQNEAQ (reference sequence). The CDR3 totals 15 residues. With V trimmed by 4 bases and J by 4 bases, 2 bases remained unmatched.

The gene calls are TRBV5-1 and TRBJ2-5, with D unresolved. The V end lost 4 bases, the J end lost 5 bases, and 9 bases lay between the germline ends. In germline, CDR1 is SGHRS, CDR2 YFSETQ. This CDR3 region has 12 residues. The CDR3 region is CASSQTGETQYF. CDR3 nucleotide sequence: TGCGCCAGCAGCCAGACTGGGGAGACCCAGTACTTC.